The 30 T cell receptor beta chains in this list originate from one sample, sequenced in a study of blood T cell repertoires in COVID-19 (dated by TCRdb to the early 2020s). The library was produced with the immunoSEQ multiplex PCR assay. The immuneACCESS repertoire file appears here via TCRdb, limited to in-frame rearrangements. These files lack a portion of the clones; in checked studies, under half of the deficit traces to unresolved V genes, and the cause of the others is not known. The sample table holds tens of thousands of clones, of which around four fifths were seen once. The ten largest make up under 8.5% of the sample. The specimen was peripheral blood. The receptor set was obtained from a man aged 70 or older with active COVID-19.

The chain uses TRBV7-9 and TRBJ2-5; 11 nucleotides line up with TRBD1. CDR1 SEHNR and CDR2 FQNEAQ come from the germline V gene (reference sequence). CDR3 length equals 15 residues. The V and J ends lost 3 bases and 5 bases, in that order; junction bases with no gene match: 5. CDR3 sequence reads: CASSFGTGGEETQYF. CDR3 bases: TGTGCCAGCAGCTTCGGGACAGGGGGTGAGGAGACCCAGTACTTC.

This rearrangement joins TRBV4-3 to TRBJ2-5; D perhaps matches TRBD1 (6 bases). V was cut by 4 bases and J by 4 bases, with 19 bases left in between. The CDR3 has 16 residues. In germline, CDR1 is LGHNA, CDR2 YSLEER. In DNA, the CDR3 is TGCGCCAGCAGCCCGAGAGGTCCAGGGGCGCGAGAGACCCAGTACTTC. As protein: CASSPRGPGARETQYF.

The gene calls are TRBV9 and TRBJ2-3; D call uncertain. V lost 4 bases to trimming and J lost 6 bases, with 15 bases between them. The length of the CDR3 is 14 residues. Germline loops: CDR1 SGDLS, CDR2 YYNGEE. CDR3 region: CASSLWITGDTQYF. In nucleotides, the CDR3 is TGTGCCAGCAGCCTATGGATAACCGGGGATACGCAGTATTTT.

The rearrangement uses TRBV5-1 and TRBJ2-7; D gene uncertain. In germline, CDR1 is SGHRS, CDR2 YFSETQ. The CDR3 covers 11 residues. The germline V and J ends were trimmed by 2 bases and 6 bases, with 6 bases remaining between them. In DNA, the CDR3 is TGCGCCAGCAGCTTTCTAGGCGAGCAGTACTTC. The encoded protein is CASSFLGEQYF.

This sequence joins TRBV5-1 and TRBJ2-1; 10 nucleotides align to TRBD2. The CDR3 length is 16 residues. V lost 0 bases to trimming and J lost 9 bases; unmatched junction nucleotides: 9. Germline assignment: CDR1 SGHRS and CDR2 YFSETQ. CDR3 in DNA: TGCGCCAGCAGCTTGGTCGCAAGCGGGGGGGCTAGTGAGCAGTTCTTC. Residues: CASSLVASGGASEQFF.

This rearrangement joins TRBV15 to TRBJ2-7, with D possibly matching TRBD1 (6 bases). Germline V gene lookup returns CDR1 LNHNV and CDR2 YYDKDF (reference sequence). This CDR3 region has 15 residues. V gave up 0 bases and J gave up 6 bases, with 15 bases separating them. The CDR3 protein is CATSRDQGTWPEQYF. DNA for the CDR3: TGTGCCACCAGCAGAGATCAGGGGACCTGGCCCGAGCAGTACTTC.

V usage is TRBV6-2 or TRBV6-3 and J usage is TRBJ2-1; TRBD1 is a possible D gene (6 bases). Germline-derived CDR1 and CDR2 are MNHEY and SVGEGT. Trimming shortened V by 4 bases and J by 4 bases, and 14 bases separated the two germline ends. This CDR3 comprises 15 residues. CDR3 in amino acids: CASSFEQGGYNEQFF. The CDR3 DNA follows: TGTGCCAGCAGTTTCGAACAGGGCGGATACAATGAGCAGTTCTTC.

V and J are TRBV7-9 and TRBJ2-5, with TRBD2 identical over 7 bases. The CDR3 totals 13 residues. V lost 5 bases to trimming and J lost 7 bases; unmatched junction nucleotides: 7. The V gene's germline CDR1 is SEHNR and CDR2 FQNEAQ (reference sequence). The CDR3 DNA sequence: TGTGCCAGCAGCCCAGGACTAGTGGGGACCCAGTACTTC. This codes for CASSPGLVGTQYF. The full variable domain, rest sourced from reference TRBV7-9 and TRBJ2-5, is DTGVSQNPRHKITKRGQNVTFRCDPISEHNRLYWYRQTLGQGPEFLTYFQNEAQLEKSRLLSDRFSAERPKGSFSTLEIQRTEQGDSAMYLCASSPGLVGTQYFGPGTRLLVL.

This chain connects TRBV24-1 to TRBJ1-2, with D possibly matching TRBD1 (5 bases). There are 13 residues in the CDR3. V lost 4 bases and J 8 bases, leaving 13 bases between the germline ends. CDR1 KGHDR and CDR2 SFDVKD come from the germline V gene. CDR3: CATSDGGARGYTF. The CDR3 nucleotides read TGTGCCACCAGTGACGGTGGGGCTCGGGGCTACACCTTC.

The chain couples TRBV2 to TRBJ1-1; unclear D gene. The CDR3 extends over 15 amino acids. CDR1 and CDR2 from the germline V gene are SNHLY and FYNNEI. Trimming took off 6 bases at V and 4 bases at J, with 18 bases between the two ends. CDR3: CASRPDGGVGTEAFF. In DNA form, the CDR3 reads TGTGCCAGCAGACCAGACGGCGGGGTAGGCACTGAAGCTTTCTTT. Together with reference TRBV2 and TRBJ1-1, the CDR3 gives the full variable domain: EPEVTQTPSHQVTQMGQEVILRCVPISNHLYFYWYRQILGQKVEFLVSFYNNEISEKSEIFDDQFSVERPDGSNFTLKIRSTKLEDSAMYFCASRPDGGVGTEAFFGQGTRLTVV.

The chain uses TRBV6-5 and TRBJ2-7; 10 nucleotides align to TRBD1. This CDR3 is built from 14 residues. J was trimmed by 7 bases and V by 0 bases; bases with no gene match: 3. Germline V gene sequence: CDR1 MNHEY, CDR2 SVGAGI. The CDR3 DNA sequence: TGTGCCAGCAGTTACTCCCGGGACAGGGGTGAGCAGTACTTC. This codes for CASSYSRDRGEQYF.

The J gene is TRBJ1-1, the V gene TRBV29-1; D is uncertain. This CDR3 spans 15 amino acids. CDR1 SQVTM and CDR2 ANQGSEA come from the germline V gene. Trimming took off 0 bases at V and 0 bases at J, with 11 bases between the two ends. In DNA form, the CDR3 reads TGCAGCGTTGAAGATCGGCAGCGGATGAACACTGAAGCTTTCTTT. Protein product: CSVEDRQRMNTEAFF.

V gene TRBV29-1 combines with J gene TRBJ2-3; D unresolved. This CDR3 contains 17 residues. Germline V gene sequence: CDR1 SQVTM, CDR2 ANQGSEA. Trimming cost V 6 bases and J 0 bases, with 22 bases left between them. This CDR3 reads CSVDASVGSLSTDTQYF. The CDR3 coding sequence is TGCAGCGTAGACGCTTCGGTGGGTAGCCTAAGCACAGATACGCAGTATTTT.

This clone has a single count. The chain employs TRBV7-2 and TRBJ1-6; tentatively, D is TRBD1 (5 bases). CDR3 length: 15 amino acids. The germline V gene has CDR1 SGHTA and CDR2 FQGNSA. V lost 5 bases to trimming and J lost 0 bases, with 8 bases between them. This CDR3 is CASSGQGSYNSPLHF. CDR3 sequence (DNA): TGTGCCAGCAGCGGCCAGGGCTCCTATAATTCACCCCTCCACTTT.

The rearrangement uses TRBV28 and TRBJ2-7; D is uncertain. V dropped 8 bases and J dropped 2 bases, with 7 bases sitting between them. Germline V gene sequence: CDR1 MDHEN, CDR2 SYDVKM. The CDR3 totals 11 residues. The CDR3 here is CASASPYEQYF. The CDR3 DNA follows: TGTGCCAGCGCGAGCCCCTACGAGCAGTACTTC.

This clone was counted only a few times. This rearrangement joins TRBV19 to TRBJ1-5, with D tentatively TRBD1 (5 bases). The CDR3 has 15 amino acids. Germline V lookup: CDR1 LNHDA, CDR2 SQIVND (reference sequence). The V and J ends lost 3 bases and 2 bases respectively, with 11 bases between them. The CDR3 loop is CASSISATGNQPQHF. CDR3 DNA: TGTGCCAGTAGTATTTCGGCGACAGGCAATCAGCCCCAGCATTTT.

CDR3: CASSPSGGSNEQYF. CDR3 in DNA: TGTGCCAGCAGTCCAAGCGGGGGAAGCAACGAGCAGTACTTC. V gene TRBV28 combines with J gene TRBJ2-7; TRBD2 matches at 8 bases. CDR3 size: 14 residues. The germline CDR1 and CDR2 sequences are MDHEN and SYDVKM. V shed 5 bases and J 5 bases; nucleotides not matched to a gene: 8.

The rearrangement uses TRBV6-2 or TRBV6-3 and TRBJ2-7; TRBD1 matches at 7 bases. The CDR3 runs 15 residues. Germline CDR1 is MNHEY and CDR2 is SVGEGT. The V segment lost 2 bases and the J segment 4 bases; nucleotides outside the gene matches: 8. Here the CDR3 reads CASSYEGGAGYEQYF. In nucleotides, the CDR3 is TGTGCCAGCAGTTACGAAGGGGGCGCTGGGTACGAGCAGTACTTC.

The CDR3 loop is CASSFGGVYEQYF. The CDR3 DNA is TGTGCCAGCAGCTTTGGAGGGGTCTACGAGCAGTACTTC. V gene TRBV7-2 combines with J gene TRBJ2-7; D is possibly TRBD2 (6 bases). The ends were cut back, 3 bases at V and 3 bases at J, with 9 bases in the middle. Germline values: CDR1 SGHTA, CDR2 FQGNSA. This CDR3 is built from 13 residues.

This chain uses TRBV19 with TRBJ1-5, with unresolved D. CDR1 LNHDA and CDR2 SQIVND come from the germline V gene (reference sequence). V lost 5 bases and J 5 bases, leaving 16 bases between the germline ends. The CDR3 has 15 residues. The CDR3 region is CASSLEAIWYQPQHF. CDR3 sequence (DNA): TGTGCCAGTAGTTTGGAGGCGATATGGTATCAGCCCCAGCATTTT.

This chain connects TRBV29-1 to TRBJ2-1; weak D call: TRBD2 (6 bases). Germline assignment: CDR1 SQVTM and CDR2 ANQGSEA. V lost 6 bases and J lost 0, with 15 bases in between. The CDR3 loop spans 15 amino acids. CDR3 sequence (DNA): TGCAGCGTCCCCCGGGACTGGAGCTCCTACAATGAGCAGTTCTTC. Translating gives CSVPRDWSSYNEQFF.

This clone is labeled medium-sized (0.01 to 0.1%). This chain connects TRBV6-2 or TRBV6-3 to TRBJ1-6; 8 positions match TRBD1. Germline V lookup: CDR1 MNHEY, CDR2 SVGEGT. Losses at the gene ends were 5 bases for V and 4 bases for J; bases not matched to a gene: 1. The CDR3 is 14 amino acids. CDR3 nucleotide sequence: TGTGCCAGCAGTACAGGGGGATATAATTCACCCCTCCACTTT. Translated: CASSTGGYNSPLHF.

A word on this clone: At one end the junction does not follow the germline gene, possibly because of a read error. This chain joins TRBV14 and TRBJ2-1; tentatively, D is TRBD1 (8 bases). Germline lookup yields CDR1 SGHDN and CDR2 FVKESK. CDR3 length: 13 amino acids. DNA for the CDR3: TGTGCCAGCAACCAAAACAGGGGGGGTGAGCAGTTCTTC. It codes for CASNQNRGGEQFF.

This chain uses TRBV18 with TRBJ1-5; TRBD1 aligns across 8 bases. The germline V gene has CDR1 KGHSH and CDR2 LQKENI. Trimming cost V 3 bases and J 6 bases; bases outside gene matches: 4. This CDR3 comprises 14 residues. The CDR3 region is CASSPTGGGQPQHF. The CDR3 DNA follows: TGTGCCAGCTCACCCACAGGGGGGGGTCAGCCCCAGCATTTT.

The gene calls are TRBV19 and TRBJ2-2; 8 bases match TRBD1. Germline CDR1 LNHDA, CDR2 SQIVND (reference sequence). The CDR3 is 15 amino acids. V lost 5 bases to trimming and J lost 3 bases; unmatched junction nucleotides: 5. The chain's CDR3 is CASSFRGLDTGELFF. The CDR3 nucleotides are TGTGCCAGTAGTTTCAGGGGGCTTGACACCGGGGAGCTGTTTTTT.

The chain employs TRBV5-4 and TRBJ2-3; D is ambiguous. Looked up from germline, CDR1 is SGHNT and CDR2 is YYREEE (reference sequence). This CDR3 spans 14 amino acids. V lost 1 base and J lost 6, with 12 bases in between. CDR3 loop: CASSLKASADTQYF. The DNA for the CDR3 is TGTGCCAGCAGCTTGAAAGCGTCTGCGGATACGCAGTATTTT.

The CDR3 DNA reads TGTGCCAGCAGCATAAGGACAGGGGGCGAGTCAATTAATCAGCCCCAGCATTTT. It yields the protein CASSIRTGGESINQPQHF. V gene TRBV7-2 combines with J gene TRBJ1-5, with TRBD1 identical over 11 bases. Germline CDR1 and CDR2: SGHTA and FQGNSA. Trimming took 5 bases from V and 4 from J; bases not matched to a gene: 13. This CDR3 contains 18 residues.

The chain couples TRBV3-1 (or the pseudogene TRBV3-2) to TRBJ2-3, with D maybe TRBD1 (7 bases). CDR3 size: 18 residues. V dropped 3 bases and J dropped 6 bases, with 25 bases sitting between them. Germline lookup yields CDR1 LGHDT and CDR2 YNNKEL (reference sequence). The CDR3 spells CASSQGFLIGGGEDTQYF. The CDR3, as DNA: TGTGCCAGCAGCCAGGGCTTCCTTATTGGAGGGGGCGAGGATACGCAGTATTTT.

Only one count was recorded for this clone. J is TRBJ2-7 and V is TRBV2, with TRBD1 identical over 7 bases. Per germline, CDR1 SNHLY and CDR2 FYNNEI. The V segment lost 2 bases and the J segment 6 bases; nucleotides outside the gene matches: 7. This CDR3 region has 14 residues. The CDR3 bases are TGTGCCAGCAGTGAATGGGACAGTTCTTCCGAGCAGTACTTC. It encodes CASSEWDSSSEQYF.

J is TRBJ1-1 and V is TRBV12-3 or TRBV12-4, with D hard to call. This CDR3 is 13 amino acids long. The V end was cut by 5 bases, the J end by 1 base, with 8 bases between. The CDR3 region has the DNA TGTGCCAGCAGTGCAATAGAGAACACTGAAGCTTTCTTT. It is translated as CASSAIENTEAFF.